This T cell receptor (beta chain) was sequenced during a study of STAT3 mutations in large granular lymphocyte leukemia. At the level of the study: Roughly half the longitudinally sequenced T-LGLL patients had canonical STAT3 mutations. Findings and limits, study-wide: At least one immunodominant TCR beta clonotype appeared in every T-cell large granular lymphocyte leukemia patient. In about 30% of the 18 patients, new TCR clonotypes emerged after therapy. No sample exists from the first appearance of each clone.

The table came from immunoSEQ multiplex PCR; TCRdb's copy has only in-frame clones and leaves some out. The profile covers over 5,000 clones, with roughly 80% appearing a single time and around 84% taken by the ten largest. Details on this clone: The target antigen is unknown.

Germline CDR1 and CDR2: SGHRS and YFSETQ. This CDR3 spans 13 amino acids. V was shortened by 0 bases and J by 1 base, with 4 bases between the two germline ends. Sequenced material: peripheral blood mononuclear cells. This TCR was sampled from a man aged 40-50 years with T-cell large granular lymphocyte leukemia. Some clones in this sample may be carry-over from other donors' samples. The gene calls are TRBV5-1 and TRBJ1-1; unclear D gene. CDR3 nucleotide sequence: TGCGCCAGCAGCTTGGACAGGAACACTGAAGCTTTCTTT. It encodes CASSLDRNTEAFF.